Each of the 9 T cell receptor beta chains below was sequenced from the same sample in a study of blood T cells in healthy people across ages. Through a sample-barcoded 5' primer and a J-beta primer mix, a second PCR was run for roughly 6 to 11 cycles. One entry per CDR3 protein results from TCRdb running MiXCR on the 5' RACE reads. The sample gives 1.5 million to 2 million distinct CDR3 sequences, about 49% of which show up once; 2.1% is in the top ten. Sequencing was performed on blood. Source of these receptors: a middle-aged woman in good health.

CDR3 nucleotide sequence: TGTGCCAGCAACTCCGGGGGAGGGGGGTTGGATGAGCAGTTCTTC. Protein: CASNSGGGGLDEQFF. This rearrangement joins TRBV6-6 to TRBJ2-1, with a weak D call TRBD2 (7 bases). The CDR3 extends over 15 amino acids. CDR1 is MNHNY and CDR2 is SVGAGI in the germline V gene (reference sequence). The V end lost 7 bases, the J end lost 8 bases, and 21 bases lay between the germline ends.

The V gene is TRBV18, the J gene TRBJ2-1; the match to TRBD2 covers 9 bases. The J segment lost 4 bases and the V segment lost 3 bases, leaving 7 bases of the junction unmatched. This CDR3 comprises 16 residues. The germline V gene has CDR1 KGHSH and CDR2 LQKENI. The CDR3 DNA is TGTGCCAGCTCACCCGGAGCGGGGGGTCAGTACAATGAGCAGTTCTTC. This codes for CASSPGAGGQYNEQFF.

This rearrangement joins TRBV5-4 to TRBJ2-4; 9 bases align to TRBD1. V shed 3 bases, J shed 4 bases, and the junction held 5 bases outside the gene matches. Per germline, CDR1 SGHNT and CDR2 YYREEE (reference sequence). The CDR3 is 15 amino acids. This CDR3 is CASSSGQGVKNIQYF. The DNA for the CDR3 is TGTGCCAGCAGCTCGGGACAGGGTGTGAAAAACATTCAGTACTTC.

This clonotype was counted many times. The CDR3 DNA is TGTGCCAGCAGCGGACAGGAGAACTATGGCTACACCTTC. Amino acid sequence: CASSGQENYGYTF. The chain carries TRBV12-3 or TRBV12-4 and TRBJ1-2; TRBD1 matches 7 bases. Trimming at V came to 6 bases and at J to 2 bases, leaving 3 bases not matched to a gene. This CDR3 contains 13 residues.

This chain connects TRBV5-1 to TRBJ1-1; D gene uncertain. The CDR3 is made up of 15 amino acids. Germline CDR1 reads SGHRS; CDR2 reads YFSETQ. Trimming shortened V by 0 bases and J by 4 bases, and 13 bases separated the two germline ends. CDR3 amino acids: CASSLGQLRVTEAFF. The CDR3, as DNA: TGCGCCAGCAGCTTGGGCCAGCTAAGAGTCACTGAAGCTTTCTTT.

The V call is TRBV15, the J call TRBJ1-2; no reliable D call. This CDR3 is 14 amino acids long. V was cut by 1 base and J by 4 bases, with 10 bases left in between. The V gene's germline CDR1 is LNHNV and CDR2 YYDKDF (reference sequence). The CDR3 sequence is CATSRGVLFYGYTF. Here the CDR3 DNA reads TGTGCCACCAGCAGAGGCGTTCTTTTCTATGGCTACACCTTC.

This clonotype has just a few counts. The chain carries TRBV7-9 and TRBJ2-7; D remains unclear. The CDR3 is 16 residues long. V was cut by 4 bases and J by 0 bases, with 16 bases left in between. Germline-derived CDR1 and CDR2 are SEHNR and FQNEAQ (reference sequence). This CDR3 is CASSSPLGISSYEQYF. As DNA, the CDR3 is TGTGCCAGCAGCTCCCCCTTAGGAATTAGCTCCTACGAGCAGTACTTC.

The V call is TRBV3-1, the J call TRBJ2-7, with D hard to call. The CDR3 is 16 residues long. Deletions cut 4 bases from V and 5 bases from J, with 21 bases between. Per germline, CDR1 LGHDT and CDR2 YNNKEL (reference sequence). The DNA for the CDR3 is TGTGCCAGCAGCCTCCTCCCAGATCAACAGTGTCACGAGCAGTACTTC. Protein: CASSLLPDQQCHEQYF.

This clonotype was picked up a small number of times. This rearrangement joins TRBV7-2 to TRBJ2-4; D uncertain. Deletions cut 0 bases from V and 15 bases from J, with 9 bases between. CDR3 size: 11 residues. In germline, CDR1 is SGHTA, CDR2 FQGNSA. This chain's CDR3 is CASSLANMLYF. CDR3 sequence (DNA): TGTGCCAGCAGCTTAGCGAATATGTTGTACTTC.